The entry below describes one T cell receptor (beta chain). The CDR3 loop spans 20 amino acids. The ends were cut back, 0 bases at V and 2 bases at J, with 22 bases in the middle. Germline V gives CDR1 LGHNA, CDR2 YSLEER. It was with 60 Vbeta and 13 Jbeta primers that the PCR ran. Assay used: immunoSEQ multiplex PCR; TCRdb lists only in-frame clones, some missing. The table shows more than 60,000 clones, with around 74% occurring only once. These data originate in a study of cytomegalovirus exposure and HLA in healthy donors. Specimen: PBMCs. The V and J genes are TRBV4-3 and TRBJ1-4, with D tentatively TRBD1 (5 bases). The TCR comes from a male donor in good health and CMV-seropositive. The DNA of the CDR3 is TGCGCCAGCAGCCAAGATTGGGGCGGAACCTTCTCTAACACTAATGAAAAACTGTTTTTT. The encoded protein is CASSQDWGGTFSNTNEKLFF.